The entry below describes one T cell receptor beta chain. This record comes from a study of blood T cell repertoires in COVID-19. The assay was immunoSEQ multiplex PCR, and TCRdb's table has in-frame clones only and misses some. Of some 150,000 clones in the sample, approximately 87% were seen once. V shed 0 bases and J shed 4 bases, with 18 bases lying between them. The CDR3 is 17 amino acids. The V gene's germline CDR1 is SGHDN and CDR2 FVKESK. This clonotype was obtained from a man between 18 and 35 years old with active or convalescent COVID-19. The chain couples TRBV14 to TRBJ1-2, with a possible D match to TRBD1 (6 bases). Material: peripheral blood. CDR3 region: CASSQDSMAGAIYGYTF. The CDR3, as DNA: TGTGCCAGCAGCCAAGATAGTATGGCAGGGGCTATCTATGGCTACACCTTC.